This entry is about one TCR beta chain. The antigen is unknown. This entry belongs to a study of OX40 agonist ivuxolimab in advanced cancers. Across the study: Patients took ivuxolimab, an agonistic anti-OX40 (CD134) antibody.

Regarding the study as a whole: At doses 0.1 to 3.0 mg/kg, CD4+ and CD8+ clones expanded. Mean expanded clone counts were higher in CD8+ than CD4+ T cells.

The CDR3 is 16 amino acids. Looked up from germline, CDR1 is MNHEY and CDR2 is SVGAGI. The ends were cut back, 0 bases at V and 6 bases at J, with 14 bases in the middle. The method was immunoSEQ multiplex PCR; TCRdb's version includes in-frame clones alone and lacks a portion of them. The sample consists of roughly 40,000 clones, around 88% of them appearing once. The receptor's source is an adult with an advanced solid tumor such as melanoma, head and neck, liver or kidney cancer. The rearrangement joins TRBV6-5 to TRBJ2-2, with D possibly matching TRBD1 (5 bases). The specimen was CD4+ or CD8+ T cells sorted from blood, collected in a trial of the OX40 agonist ivuxolimab. The CDR3 spells CASSYSRQGWAGELFF. CDR3 in DNA: TGTGCCAGCAGTTACTCGAGGCAGGGATGGGCCGGGGAGCTGTTTTTT.